A selection of T cell receptor beta chains follows, all from one sample in a study of cytomegalovirus exposure and HLA in healthy donors. Sequencing used immunoSEQ multiplex PCR; TCRdb keeps in-frame clones, though not all of them. Of more than 150,000 clones listed, approximately 88% are singletons. The sequencing sample was made of PBMCs. The receptors shown here come from a boy aged 5-17 years in good health and CMV-seronegative. Both conserved end residues are part of each CDR3. D genes are given only for firm matches. Where a row states a size, it is once, few, many or the class of an expanded clone; other rows omit it.

clone size: -
D gene: -
V gene: TRBV27
J gene: TRBJ1-1
CDR3 DNA: TGTGCCAGCAGCATCTTAAGGGGTTTGGGTGAAGCTTTCTTT
CDR3 protein: CASSILRGLGEAFF

clone size: -
D gene: TRBD2
V gene: TRBV7-3
J gene: TRBJ2-1
CDR3 DNA: TGTGCCAGCAGCTTTAGCGGGCAAGGGAATGAGCAGTTCTTC
CDR3 protein: CASSFSGQGNEQFF

clone size: few
D gene: -
V gene: TRBV15
J gene: TRBJ1-3
CDR3 DNA: TGTGCCACCAGCAAAGACATGACTTACTCTGGAAACACCATATATTTT
CDR3 protein: CATSKDMTYSGNTIYF

clone size: -
D gene: -
V gene: TRBV25-1
J gene: TRBJ1-6
CDR3 DNA: TGTGCCAGCAGTGGTGAACAGGGCGGGGGTTCACCCCTCCACTTT
CDR3 protein: CASSGEQGGGSPLHF

clone size: -
D gene: TRBD2
V gene: TRBV9
J gene: TRBJ2-5
CDR3 DNA: TGTGCCAGCAGCGTAGAGGGAGGGGAGACCCAGTACTTC
CDR3 protein: CASSVEGGETQYF

clone size: once
D gene: -
V gene: TRBV29-1
J gene: TRBJ2-4
CDR3 DNA: TGCAGCGCTGTCTTGGGGGCGGCCAAAAACATTCAGTACTTC
CDR3 protein: CSAVLGAAKNIQYF

clone size: -
D gene: TRBD1
V gene: TRBV28
J gene: TRBJ1-5
CDR3 DNA: TGTGCCAGCACCAAAGGGTCGGGACAGGGGAAGGATATGGGCAATCAGCCCCAGCATTTT
CDR3 protein: CASTKGSGQGKDMGNQPQHF

clone size: once
D gene: TRBD1
V gene: TRBV6-5
J gene: TRBJ2-2
CDR3 DNA: TGTGCCAGCAGTTACGGTCAGGGGGCCACCGGGGAGCTGTTTTTT
CDR3 protein: CASSYGQGATGELFF

clone size: -
D gene: TRBD1
V gene: TRBV6-5
J gene: TRBJ2-5
CDR3 DNA: TGTGCCAGCAGTGTGACAGGGGACGCGACCCAGTACTTC
CDR3 protein: CASSVTGDATQYF

clone size: few
D gene: -
V gene: TRBV7-9
J gene: TRBJ1-1
CDR3 DNA: TGTGCCAGCAGCTTGGTCGGTGACACGGCCACTGAAGCTTTCTTT
CDR3 protein: CASSLVGDTATEAFF

clone size: -
D gene: -
V gene: TRBV30
J gene: TRBJ1-6
CDR3 DNA: TGTGCCTGGAACTCGAGATCCTATAATTCACCCCTCCACTTT
CDR3 protein: CAWNSRSYNSPLHF

clone size: few
D gene: -
V gene: TRBV7-9
J gene: TRBJ1-2
CDR3 DNA: TGTGCCAGCAGCCCCGAAGAAGTATTATGGGGGCACTATGGCTACACCTTC
CDR3 protein: CASSPEEVLWGHYGYTF

clone size: -
D gene: -
V gene: TRBV5-8
J gene: TRBJ2-1
CDR3 DNA: TGTGCCAGCAGCGATCCGCGTGGAGCATCGAACAATGAGCAGTTCTTC
CDR3 protein: CASSDPRGASNNEQFF

clone size: -
D gene: -
V gene: TRBV28
J gene: TRBJ1-4
CDR3 DNA: TGTGCCAGCAGGCTTTACCATCAGGGAGGTAATGAAAAACTGTTCTTT
CDR3 protein: CASRLYHQGGNEKLFF

clone size: -
D gene: -
V gene: TRBV19
J gene: TRBJ1-3
CDR3 DNA: TGTGCCAGTACAGGAAGTCCCTCTGGAAACACCATATATTTT
CDR3 protein: CASTGSPSGNTIYF

clone size: -
D gene: -
V gene: TRBV20-1
J gene: TRBJ1-1
CDR3 DNA: TGCAGTCTTCCGGTGAACACTGAAGCTTTCTTT
CDR3 protein: CSLPVNTEAFF

clone size: -
D gene: -
V gene: TRBV7-3
J gene: TRBJ1-1
CDR3 DNA: TGTGCCAGCAGCTTAACCAGGGTTGGCACTGAAGCTTTCTTT
CDR3 protein: CASSLTRVGTEAFF

clone size: -
D gene: -
V gene: TRBV28
J gene: TRBJ2-7
CDR3 DNA: TGTGCCAGCAGTTTTCTTCCGGGGTCCTACGAGCAGTACTTC
CDR3 protein: CASSFLPGSYEQYF

clone size: -
D gene: -
V gene: TRBV6-5
J gene: TRBJ1-2
CDR3 DNA: TGTGCCAGCAGTTACCCCAGGAATCGGTTCTATGGCTACACCTTC
CDR3 protein: CASSYPRNRFYGYTF

clone size: -
D gene: -
V gene: TRBV25-1
J gene: TRBJ1-1
CDR3 DNA: TGTGCCAGCAGTGAGAGGGACTTCGGAGCTTTCTTT
CDR3 protein: CASSERDFGAFF

clone size: few
D gene: TRBD1
V gene: TRBV13
J gene: TRBJ2-1
CDR3 DNA: TGTGCCAGCAGCCCCGGGACAGGGGTAATCAATGAGCAGTTCTTC
CDR3 protein: CASSPGTGVINEQFF

clone size: -
D gene: -
V gene: TRBV11-3
J gene: TRBJ2-3
CDR3 DNA: TGTGCCAGCAGCCCTAGGGGGTTGCCCCGAGATACGCAGTATTTT
CDR3 protein: CASSPRGLPRDTQYF

clone size: -
D gene: TRBD2
V gene: TRBV28
J gene: TRBJ2-3
CDR3 DNA: TGTGCCAGTTTCGGGCGGGAGGGGGGAGATACGCAGTATTTT
CDR3 protein: CASFGREGGDTQYF

clone size: -
D gene: -
V gene: TRBV11-2
J gene: TRBJ1-6
CDR3 DNA: TGTGCCAGCAGGCGCCTAAGCTCCTATAATTCACCCCTCCACTTT
CDR3 protein: CASRRLSSYNSPLHF

clone size: -
D gene: TRBD2
V gene: TRBV27
J gene: TRBJ2-1
CDR3 DNA: TGTGCCACCAGGACTAGCGCCAATGAGCAGTTCTTC
CDR3 protein: CATRTSANEQFF

clone size: -
D gene: -
V gene: TRBV28
J gene: TRBJ2-1
CDR3 DNA: TGTGCCAGCAGTCTTGCCATCCCCGGCGGTAGCTCCTACAATGAGCAGTTCTTC
CDR3 protein: CASSLAIPGGSSYNEQFF

clone size: -
D gene: -
V gene: TRBV5-1
J gene: TRBJ1-6
CDR3 DNA: TGCGCCAGCAGCGACGACAGCCGCTCCTATAATTCACCCCTCCACTTT
CDR3 protein: CASSDDSRSYNSPLHF

clone size: -
D gene: -
V gene: TRBV4-3
J gene: TRBJ1-6
CDR3 DNA: TGCGCCAGCAGCCAAGAGGTCCTCACAGATCCTTACGTGAGTTCACCCCTCCACTTT
CDR3 protein: CASSQEVLTDPYVSSPLHF

clone size: -
D gene: -
V gene: TRBV27
J gene: TRBJ2-7
CDR3 DNA: TGTGCCAGCAGTTTCCGGGACACCTACGAGCAGTACTTC
CDR3 protein: CASSFRDTYEQYF

clone size: -
D gene: TRBD2
V gene: TRBV30
J gene: TRBJ2-1
CDR3 DNA: TGTGCCTGGAGTGCCCACAAGACAGTTCCGGGACTAGCGGACTACAATGAGCAGTTCTTC
CDR3 protein: CAWSAHKTVPGLADYNEQFF

clone size: -
D gene: TRBD2
V gene: TRBV7-3
J gene: TRBJ2-1
CDR3 DNA: TGTGCCAGCAGCTTAGGCGGGAGCCCCCTTAATGAGCAGTTCTTC
CDR3 protein: CASSLGGSPLNEQFF

clone size: -
D gene: -
V gene: TRBV28
J gene: TRBJ2-1
CDR3 DNA: TGTGCCAGCAGTCCCCAGGGGAAGAGCTCCTACAATGAGCAGTTCTTC
CDR3 protein: CASSPQGKSSYNEQFF

clone size: once
D gene: TRBD2
V gene: TRBV13
J gene: TRBJ2-5
CDR3 DNA: TGTGCCAGCAGCTTAAGGACTAGCGGGAAAGAGACCCAGTACTTC
CDR3 protein: CASSLRTSGKETQYF

clone size: once
D gene: -
V gene: TRBV27
J gene: TRBJ1-5
CDR3 DNA: TGTGCCAGCAGTTTTTACAGAGATAGCAATCAGCCCCAGCATTTT
CDR3 protein: CASSFYRDSNQPQHF

clone size: -
D gene: -
V gene: TRBV30
J gene: TRBJ2-3
CDR3 DNA: TGTGCCTGGAGCAGGGATACGCAGTATTTT
CDR3 protein: CAWSRDTQYF

clone size: -
D gene: TRBD1
V gene: TRBV7-6
J gene: TRBJ2-3
CDR3 DNA: TGTGCCAGCAGCTTAGAGTGGTCCAGGGGGAACTGGGCAGATACGCAGTATTTT
CDR3 protein: CASSLEWSRGNWADTQYF

clone size: few
D gene: TRBD1
V gene: TRBV6-5
J gene: TRBJ1-5
CDR3 DNA: TGTGCCAGCAGTCCGTCCGGGACAGGGTATCAGCCCCAGCATTTT
CDR3 protein: CASSPSGTGYQPQHF

clone size: once
D gene: TRBD2
V gene: TRBV7-8
J gene: TRBJ2-1
CDR3 DNA: TGTGCCAGCAGCTTAGACGGGACTAGCTTCCGGGAGCAGTTCTTC
CDR3 protein: CASSLDGTSFREQFF

clone size: few
D gene: -
V gene: TRBV4-1
J gene: TRBJ1-1
CDR3 DNA: TGCGCCAGCAGCCAATTCACTTTAGGGGGCACTGAAGCTTTCTTT
CDR3 protein: CASSQFTLGGTEAFF

clone size: -
D gene: -
V gene: TRBV10-2
J gene: TRBJ2-7
CDR3 DNA: TGCGCCAGTCAGGTAGGCCCCATCTACGAGCAGTACTTC
CDR3 protein: CASQVGPIYEQYF

clone size: -
D gene: -
V gene: TRBV7-2
J gene: TRBJ1-2
CDR3 DNA: TGTGCCAGCAGCGTGAGGGATGGCTACACCTTC
CDR3 protein: CASSVRDGYTF

clone size: -
D gene: TRBD1
V gene: TRBV7-8
J gene: TRBJ1-4
CDR3 DNA: TGTGCCAGCAGCCCTGATTCGACAGGGAAAAAACTGTTTTTT
CDR3 protein: CASSPDSTGKKLFF

clone size: -
D gene: -
V gene: TRBV19
J gene: TRBJ2-5
CDR3 DNA: TGTGCCAGTAGTCCTAGCCCCCCTTTACAGGGTTGGGAGACCCAGTACTTC
CDR3 protein: CASSPSPPLQGWETQYF

clone size: once
D gene: -
V gene: TRBV14
J gene: TRBJ1-5
CDR3 DNA: TGTGCCAGCAGCCAATCTAGGGGTCAGCCCCAGCATTTT
CDR3 protein: CASSQSRGQPQHF

clone size: -
D gene: -
V gene: TRBV10-3
J gene: TRBJ1-1
CDR3 DNA: TGTGCCATCAAGGGGGGGCTGAACACTGAAGCTTTCTTT
CDR3 protein: CAIKGGLNTEAFF

clone size: once
D gene: TRBD2
V gene: TRBV6-1
J gene: TRBJ2-1
CDR3 DNA: TGTGCCAGCAGTGAGACCCTAGCGGCGTCCTACAATGAGCAGTTCTTC
CDR3 protein: CASSETLAASYNEQFF

clone size: -
D gene: TRBD1
V gene: TRBV30
J gene: TRBJ1-5
CDR3 DNA: TGTGCCATGACAGGGTCTAATAGCAATCAGCCCCAGCATTTT
CDR3 protein: CAMTGSNSNQPQHF

clone size: once
D gene: -
V gene: TRBV19
J gene: TRBJ1-5
CDR3 DNA: TGTGCCAGTAGTGAACAGAGAAATCAGCCCCAGCATTTT
CDR3 protein: CASSEQRNQPQHF

clone size: -
D gene: TRBD1
V gene: TRBV11-2
J gene: TRBJ2-7
CDR3 DNA: TGTGCCAGCAGCTGGGGACAGGGTATGGGCGAGCAGTACTTC
CDR3 protein: CASSWGQGMGEQYF

clone size: once
D gene: TRBD1
V gene: TRBV19
J gene: TRBJ1-6
CDR3 DNA: TGTGCCAGTAGTATAAGTTGGGCCTGGGACAGGACGAGCTCCTATAATTCACCCCTCCACTTT
CDR3 protein: CASSISWAWDRTSSYNSPLHF

clone size: -
D gene: TRBD1
V gene: TRBV9
J gene: TRBJ2-7
CDR3 DNA: TGTGCCAGCAGCCCGGGACAGGGCTACGAGCAGTACTTC
CDR3 protein: CASSPGQGYEQYF

clone size: -
D gene: -
V gene: TRBV9
J gene: TRBJ2-7
CDR3 DNA: TGTGCCAGCAGCGTAGAACCCCGGGACTACGAGCAGTACTTC
CDR3 protein: CASSVEPRDYEQYF

clone size: -
D gene: -
V gene: TRBV7-2
J gene: TRBJ2-7
CDR3 DNA: TGTGCCAGCAGCAGTCGGACAGACCTATCCTACGAGCAGTACTTC
CDR3 protein: CASSSRTDLSYEQYF

clone size: -
D gene: -
V gene: TRBV7-9
J gene: TRBJ1-2
CDR3 DNA: TGTGCCAGCAGCGGTGCAGGCTTTGCTAACTATGGCTACACCTTC
CDR3 protein: CASSGAGFANYGYTF

clone size: -
D gene: TRBD1
V gene: TRBV5-4
J gene: TRBJ2-1
CDR3 DNA: TGTGCCAGCAGCTTGGTCGGCAGGGGGTCTAGCTCCTACAATGAGCAGTTCTTC
CDR3 protein: CASSLVGRGSSSYNEQFF

clone size: -
D gene: -
V gene: TRBV10-3
J gene: TRBJ1-2
CDR3 DNA: TGTGCCATCAAGGGGGACATCCCGCTCTATGGCTACACCTTC
CDR3 protein: CAIKGDIPLYGYTF

clone size: -
D gene: -
V gene: TRBV30
J gene: TRBJ1-1
CDR3 DNA: TGTGCCTGGCGCGGGACCCGCGCTGAAGCTTTCTTT
CDR3 protein: CAWRGTRAEAFF

clone size: once
D gene: -
V gene: TRBV19
J gene: TRBJ1-5
CDR3 DNA: TGTGCCAGTAGCAGGAATAGCAATCAGCCCCAGCATTTT
CDR3 protein: CASSRNSNQPQHF

clone size: -
D gene: -
V gene: TRBV6-6
J gene: TRBJ2-5
CDR3 DNA: TGTGCCAGCAGCCAGGGTGGCGAGACCCAGTACTTC
CDR3 protein: CASSQGGETQYF